This T cell receptor beta chain was identified during a study of cytomegalovirus exposure and HLA in healthy donors. The wider study: Approximately 180 million T cells yielded 117 million unique TCR beta sequences in earlier analysis.

A multiplex PCR was run with 60 Vbeta primers and 13 Jbeta primers. Clones were read by immunoSEQ multiplex PCR, and TCRdb kept only the in-frame ones, dropping some. The data hold around 170,000 clones, with roughly 79% observed a single time. CDR3 size: 15 residues. Germline lookup yields CDR1 LNHDA and CDR2 SQIVND (reference sequence). This clone was counted a single time. The junction shows a germline mismatch at one end, possibly a read error. V usage is TRBV19 and J usage is TRBJ2-1; TRBD2 is a possible D gene (6 bases). Sequencing was done on a sample of PBMCs. The receptor's source is a man aged 35-49 years in good health and CMV-seronegative. The CDR3 DNA sequence: TGTGCCAGTAGTATAGACTGGGGACTGGAGGGTGAGCAGCTCTTC. It translates to CASSIDWGLEGEQLF.